This entry lists 24 T cell receptor beta chains sequenced from one sample in a study of blood T cells in healthy people across ages. A second about 6 to 11 cycle PCR used barcoded and J-beta primers. TCRdb redid the calling of the 5' RACE reads with MiXCR, one entry per CDR3 protein. This sample has roughly 1 million distinct CDR3 sequences, with about 23% found just once. The same specimen was also included in a second study, on T cells of mothers and their children.

Sequenced material: blood. These TCRs come from a girl between 2 and 10 years old in good health.

The chain couples TRBV4-3 to TRBJ1-4; a weak D match, TRBD1 (6 bases). Germline CDR1 is LGHNA and CDR2 is YSLEER. The CDR3 has 15 amino acids. Deletions cut 0 bases from V and 8 bases from J, with 13 bases between. As DNA, the CDR3 is TGCGCCAGCAGCCAAGACGGGACAAATGAGGAAAAACTGTTTTTT. Translating gives CASSQDGTNEEKLFF.

The chain combines TRBV9 with TRBJ2-1, with 9 bases identical to TRBD2. CDR1 SGDLS and CDR2 YYNGEE come from the germline V gene. The CDR3 covers 15 residues. The V gene end was trimmed by 3 bases and the J gene end by 2 bases; junction bases not matched to a gene: 3. DNA of the CDR3: TGTGCCAGCAGCGGTGAGCGGGGGGCCTACAATGAGCAGTTCTTC. Translating gives CASSGERGAYNEQFF.

In its sample, this clonotype was seen a few times. The J gene is TRBJ1-3, the V gene TRBV28; D remains unclear. Germline V gene lookup returns CDR1 MDHEN and CDR2 SYDVKM. CDR3 length: 14 amino acids. The V gene lost 3 bases and the J gene lost 3 bases, with 9 bases spanning the gap. The CDR3 coding sequence is TGTGCCAGCAGTTTCGCGGGTGATGGAAACACCATATATTTT. This sequence encodes CASSFAGDGNTIYF.

This clonotype was detected only a few times. The V gene is TRBV5-6, the J gene TRBJ1-2; the D is unclear. Germline CDR1 is SGHDT and CDR2 is YYEEEE. CDR3 length: 15 residues. The V end was cut by 0 bases, the J end by 0 bases, with 9 bases between. Written as DNA, the CDR3 is TGTGCCAGCAGCTTGGAGGGCCGAACTAACTATGGCTACACCTTC. This codes for CASSLEGRTNYGYTF.

This clonotype was picked up a small number of times. This rearrangement joins TRBV9 to TRBJ2-7; D might be TRBD2 (5 bases). Germline CDR1 and CDR2: SGDLS and YYNGEE. This CDR3 is built from 12 residues. Trimming shortened V by 8 bases and J by 1 base, and 10 bases separated the two germline ends. The CDR3 reads CARVRGSYEQYF. CDR3 sequence (DNA): TGTGCCAGGGTCAGAGGGTCCTACGAGCAGTACTTC.

The rearrangement joins TRBV3-1 to TRBJ2-4; D is perhaps TRBD1 or TRBD2 (5 bases each). The V gene's germline CDR1 is LGHDT and CDR2 YNNKEL (reference sequence). The germline V and J ends were trimmed by 1 base and 1 base, with 5 bases remaining between them. The CDR3 totals 14 residues. CDR3 in amino acids: CASSQGGAKNIQYF. The CDR3 nucleotides read TGTGCCAGCAGCCAAGGGGGGGCCAAAAACATTCAGTACTTC.

The chain recombines TRBV18 with TRBJ2-7, with unresolved D. Germline V gene lookup returns CDR1 KGHSH and CDR2 LQKENI. With 3 bases removed from V and 4 bases from J, the gap between germline ends came to 10 bases. CDR3 length equals 13 residues. The DNA of the CDR3 is TGTGCCAGCTCACCGAAAGACGGGTACGAGCAGTACTTC. Its protein is CASSPKDGYEQYF.

J is TRBJ2-5 and V is TRBV6-5; D ambiguous. CDR1 and CDR2 from the germline V gene are MNHEY and SVGAGI. V lost 1 base and J 4 bases, leaving 7 bases between the germline ends. This CDR3 region has 13 residues. CDR3 coding DNA: TGTGCCAGCAGTTACTATTCAGGAGAGACCCAGTACTTC. It codes for CASSYYSGETQYF.

This clonotype came up a few times. V and J are TRBV7-9 and TRBJ1-4; 10 bases are shared with TRBD1. CDR1 is SEHNR, CDR2 FQNEAQ, per germline (reference sequence). Trimming took 4 bases from V and 6 from J; bases not matched to a gene: 2. There are 14 residues in the CDR3. The CDR3 nucleotides read TGTGCCAGCAGCTCCGGACAGGGGGATGAAAAACTGTTTTTT. It translates to CASSSGQGDEKLFF. The full variable domain, completed using reference TRBV7-9 and TRBJ1-4, is DTGVSQNPRHKITKRGQNVTFRCDPISEHNRLYWYRQTLGQGPEFLTYFQNEAQLEKSRLLSDRFSAERPKGSFSTLEIQRTEQGDSAMYLCASSSGQGDEKLFFGSGTQLSVL.

The rearrangement uses TRBV4-2 and TRBJ2-4, with D tentatively TRBD1 (5 bases). Trimming left V 1 base short and J 9 bases short, with 10 bases between. In germline, CDR1 is LGHNA, CDR2 YNFKEQ. The CDR3 covers 13 residues. The CDR3 region is CASSQGGQSIQYF. CDR3 coding DNA: TGTGCCAGCAGCCAAGGAGGACAAAGCATTCAGTACTTC.

The chain joins TRBV7-2 to TRBJ2-7, with 8 bases aligning to TRBD1. The CDR3 runs 16 residues. Germline values: CDR1 SGHTA, CDR2 FQGNSA. J lost 3 bases, V lost 5 bases, and 12 bases had no gene match. CDR3 region: CASSLLGQGQIYEQYF. CDR3 coding DNA: TGTGCCAGCAGCCTCCTAGGACAGGGTCAAATCTACGAGCAGTACTTC.

V and J are TRBV28 and TRBJ2-1, with TRBD2 identical over 8 bases. The V segment lost 6 bases and the J segment 4 bases; nucleotides outside the gene matches: 8. Per germline, CDR1 MDHEN and CDR2 SYDVKM. This CDR3 has 15 amino acids. The CDR3 DNA reads TGTGCCAGCAGCCTGGGACTAGGGGGATACAATGAGCAGTTCTTC. This translates into CASSLGLGGYNEQFF.

V usage is TRBV6-2 or TRBV6-3 and J usage is TRBJ2-1; possible D gene TRBD2, 6 bases. The CDR3 is 15 amino acids. The germline V gene encodes CDR1 MNHEY and CDR2 SVGEGT. The V gene lost 6 bases and the J gene lost 2 bases, with 14 bases spanning the gap. The CDR3 nucleotides read TGTGCCAGCAGCCGGACTACGGACGCCTACAATGAGCAGTTCTTC. It codes for CASSRTTDAYNEQFF.

The V call is TRBV6-4, the J call TRBJ1-1; D might be TRBD1 (6 bases). The CDR3 has 15 residues. Trimming removed 3 bases from V and 6 bases from J, with 17 bases in between. CDR1 is MRHNA, CDR2 SNTAGT, per germline. Written as DNA, the CDR3 is TGTGCCAGCAGTGAACAGACAGGCGCAGGGGCTGAAGCTTTCTTT. Residues: CASSEQTGAGAEAFF.

The chain is built from TRBV20-1 and TRBJ2-3; D is possibly TRBD2 (6 bases). The V end was cut by 1 base, the J end by 3 bases, with 17 bases between. The CDR3 extends over 16 amino acids. CDR1 and CDR2 from the germline V gene are DFQATT and SNEGSKA (reference sequence). DNA for the CDR3: TGCAGTGCTAGAGCCGACGGCGGGATAGGGACAGATACGCAGTATTTT. As protein: CSARADGGIGTDTQYF.

The chain uses TRBV29-1 and TRBJ2-3; either TRBD1 or TRBD2 may supply D (5 bases each). The V end was cut by 6 bases, the J end by 6 bases, with 22 bases between. CDR3 length equals 15 residues. The germline gives CDR1 SQVTM, CDR2 ANQGSEA. The CDR3 loop is CSVDPGTPSGDTQYF. In DNA, the CDR3 is TGCAGCGTAGACCCCGGGACGCCTTCCGGGGATACGCAGTATTTT.

The rearrangement joins TRBV4-3 to TRBJ1-2; D is undetermined. The V gene's germline CDR1 is LGHNA and CDR2 YSLEER. The length of the CDR3 is 13 residues. Trimming shortened V by 0 bases and J by 5 bases, and 7 bases separated the two germline ends. CDR3 DNA sequence: TGCGCCAGCAGCCAAGATACCTCGTATGGCTACACCTTC. This codes for CASSQDTSYGYTF.

This chain joins TRBV20-1 and TRBJ1-2, with D possibly matching TRBD1 (5 bases). With 1 base removed from V and 3 bases from J, the gap between germline ends came to 21 bases. Germline V gene sequence: CDR1 DFQATT, CDR2 SNEGSKA (reference sequence). CDR3 length: 17 amino acids. CDR3 loop: CSARAQVGQGGYYGYTF. In DNA, the CDR3 is TGCAGTGCTAGAGCGCAAGTAGGGCAGGGAGGTTACTATGGCTACACCTTC.

The chain recombines TRBV5-1 with TRBJ2-3; D remains ambiguous. The CDR3 consists of 13 residues. V was trimmed by 6 bases and J by 6 bases, leaving 14 bases between them. Germline V gene data show CDR1 as SGHRS and CDR2 as YFSETQ. CDR3 coding DNA: TGCGCCAGCAATGCCGATCGATCGGATACGCAGTATTTT. Its translation is CASNADRSDTQYF.

The chain links TRBV11-1 to TRBJ2-1; D gene unclear. The CDR3 contains 13 residues. Looked up from germline, CDR1 is SGHAT and CDR2 is FQDESV (reference sequence). V was shortened by 2 bases and J by 6 bases, with 8 bases between the two germline ends. The CDR3 sequence: CASSLQQPNEQFF. As DNA, the CDR3 is TGTGCCAGCAGCTTACAACAGCCCAATGAGCAGTTCTTC.

The chain employs TRBV27 and TRBJ1-3; D remains ambiguous. The CDR3 runs to 15 residues. CDR1 MNHEY and CDR2 SMNVEV come from the germline V gene (reference sequence). The V and J ends lost 0 bases and 2 bases respectively, with 8 bases between them. The CDR3, as DNA: TGTGCCAGCAGTTTATCGGGGTACACTGGAAACACCATATATTTT. Translating gives CASSLSGYTGNTIYF.

This clonotype has more than one count but fewer than ten. This chain connects TRBV29-1 to TRBJ1-1, with D tentatively TRBD1 (5 bases). Germline CDR1 SQVTM, CDR2 ANQGSEA. The CDR3 consists of 12 residues. Between the trimmed V and J ends, which lost 4 bases and 7 bases, there was a span of 13 bases. The CDR3 bases are TGCAGCGTTGTAGACAGCTCAATTGAAGCTTTCTTT. The encoded protein is CSVVDSSIEAFF.

The chain employs TRBV20-1 and TRBJ2-7; no reliable D call. V lost 6 bases and J 0 bases, leaving 15 bases between the germline ends. CDR1 is DFQATT, CDR2 SNEGSKA, per germline (reference sequence). The CDR3 runs to 14 residues. CDR3 DNA: TGCAGTGCAAACCCTCTGGAAAGCTCCTACGAGCAGTACTTC. Translated, it gives CSANPLESSYEQYF.

This clonotype was counted at least ten times. V gene TRBV7-2 combines with J gene TRBJ2-7; perhaps TRBD2 as D (6 bases). Deletions cut 0 bases from V and 4 bases from J, with 10 bases between. Germline V gene sequence: CDR1 SGHTA, CDR2 FQGNSA. CDR3 size: 14 residues. This CDR3 reads CASSLALGRYEQYF. CDR3 DNA sequence: TGTGCCAGCAGCTTAGCGCTTGGGAGGTACGAGCAGTACTTC.